This TCR beta chain was obtained from a study of human T cells and chemical hapten exposure. V was trimmed by 2 bases and J by 3 bases, leaving 18 bases between them. CDR1 is SGHAT, CDR2 FQNNGV, per germline. The CDR3 covers 17 residues. This clonotype came up many times. TCRdb fed the 5' RACE reads into MiXCR, producing one record per CDR3 protein. Of about 140,000 distinct CDR3 sequences in the sample, about 4% were seen once. Unseparated into fractions, whole blood served as the source from which total RNA was extracted. The gene calls are TRBV11-2 and TRBJ2-3; D possibly corresponds to TRBD2 (6 bases). This sequence was found in a female donor in good health. CDR3 protein: CASSLPADYRRTDTQYF. The CDR3 DNA reads as TGTGCCAGCAGCTTACCTGCGGACTACCGACGGACAGATACGCAGTATTTT.